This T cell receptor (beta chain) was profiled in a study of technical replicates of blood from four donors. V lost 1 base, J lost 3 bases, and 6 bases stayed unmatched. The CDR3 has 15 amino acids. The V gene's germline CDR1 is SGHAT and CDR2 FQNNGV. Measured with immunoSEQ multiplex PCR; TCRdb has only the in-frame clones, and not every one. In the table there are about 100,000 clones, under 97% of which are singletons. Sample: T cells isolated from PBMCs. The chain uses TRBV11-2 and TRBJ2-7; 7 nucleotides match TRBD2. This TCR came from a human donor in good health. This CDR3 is CASSLGAGVNYEQYF. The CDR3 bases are TGTGCCAGCAGCTTAGGGGCGGGAGTCAACTACGAGCAGTACTTC.